These 25 T cell receptor beta chains originate from one sample sequenced in a study of human T cells and chemical hapten exposure. TCRdb recomputed calls from the RACE reads with MiXCR, one row per CDR3 protein. Of about 120,000 distinct CDR3 sequences listed, approximately 13% were seen once; the top ten hold about 3%. The time point here: pre-sensitization, week 0. The treatment is: therapeutic diphenylcyclopropenone sensitization with weekly scalp DPC. The sample in question was whole blood, obtained in connection with sensitization to the hapten diphenylcyclopropenone (DPC). These receptors were obtained from a woman aged 18 to 35 with alopecia areata. Some clones in this sample may be carry-over from other donors' samples.

The chain recombines TRBV7-8 with TRBJ2-1; a weak D match, TRBD1 (6 bases). Trimming stripped 1 base from V and 2 bases from J, with 9 bases between. Germline lookup yields CDR1 SGHVS and CDR2 FQNEAQ. The CDR3 is 15 amino acids. CDR3 amino acids: CASSLEGVAYNEQFF. CDR3 coding DNA: TGTGCCAGCAGCTTAGAGGGGGTAGCCTACAATGAGCAGTTCTTC.

In its sample, this clonotype was seen many times. The CDR3, as DNA: TGTGCCAGCAGCTTAAGCCCGTATGAGCAGTTCTTC. This encodes CASSLSPYEQFF. The chain combines TRBV7-2 with TRBJ2-1; D not certain. V lost 2 bases to trimming and J lost 8 bases, with 7 bases between them. The CDR3 contains 12 residues. Germline-derived CDR1 and CDR2 are SGHTA and FQGNSA.

This clonotype has a handful of counts. This rearrangement joins TRBV27 to TRBJ1-2; maybe TRBD1 (6 bases). V lost 2 bases and J lost 8, with 12 bases in between. The CDR3 is 13 amino acids. Germline CDR1 and CDR2: MNHEY and SMNVEV (reference sequence). The CDR3 DNA reads TGTGCCAGCAGTTTAAACAGGGTCTTGGGCTACACCTTC. Translated, it gives CASSLNRVLGYTF.

This clonotype was counted at least ten times. The V gene is TRBV7-9, the J gene TRBJ1-6; TRBD1 matches at 9 bases. The CDR3 is made up of 14 amino acids. V gave up 4 bases and J gave up 9 bases; unmatched junction bases: 4. In germline, CDR1 is SEHNR, CDR2 FQNEAQ (reference sequence). The CDR3 region is CASSSGQGTSPLHF. In DNA, the CDR3 is TGTGCCAGCAGCTCTGGACAGGGGACTTCACCCCTCCACTTT.

This clonotype was counted many times. The CDR3 bases are TGCGCCAGCAGCTCCAGGGCTATGAACACTGAAGCTTTCTTT. Translating it yields CASSSRAMNTEAFF. The chain has TRBV4-1 and TRBJ1-1, with D possibly matching TRBD1 (5 bases). CDR1 is MGHRA and CDR2 is YSYEKL in the germline V gene. The CDR3 spans 14 residues. Between the trimmed V and J ends, which lost 5 bases and 0 bases, there was a span of 10 bases.

This rearrangement joins TRBV12-3 or TRBV12-4 to TRBJ2-7; D is unclear. The ends were cut back, 3 bases at V and 3 bases at J, with 6 bases in the middle. The CDR3 sequence is 12 residues long. CDR3 DNA: TGTGCCAGCAGTTTGGGGATCTACGAGCAGTACTTC. This encodes CASSLGIYEQYF.

This clonotype has more than one count but fewer than ten. V usage is TRBV7-2 and J usage is TRBJ2-3; 9 positions agree with TRBD1. Trimming cost V 8 bases and J 6 bases; bases outside gene matches: 12. Germline loops: CDR1 SGHTA, CDR2 FQGNSA. There are 15 residues in the CDR3. CDR3 bases: TGTGCCAGCGGACTTGGGACAGGGAGAATGGATACGCAGTATTTT. The encoded protein is CASGLGTGRMDTQYF.

At least ten counts were recorded for this clonotype. The V call is TRBV2, the J call TRBJ2-3, with 10 bases lining up with TRBD2. The trim removed 8 bases at V and 5 bases at J, leaving 7 bases unmatched. The CDR3 sequence is 14 residues long. The germline V gene encodes CDR1 SNHLY and CDR2 FYNNEI. Here the CDR3 DNA reads TGTGCCAGCGAGCGGGGGGGCCCCATAGATACGCAGTATTTT. Its translation is CASERGGPIDTQYF.

V usage is TRBV10-3 and J usage is TRBJ2-3; 9 positions agree with TRBD2. The CDR3 runs 15 residues. Germline CDR1 reads ENHRY; CDR2 reads SYGVKD. Losses at the gene ends were 6 bases for V and 5 bases for J; bases not matched to a gene: 9. CDR3 residues: CAISEAGGRGDTQYF. As DNA, the CDR3 is TGTGCCATCAGCGAAGCGGGGGGCCGAGGAGATACGCAGTATTTT.

The V and J genes are TRBV6-6 and TRBJ2-3; 9 bases fit TRBD2. CDR3 length: 15 amino acids. Germline V CDR1 and CDR2: MNHNY, SVGAGI (reference sequence). The J segment lost 3 bases and the V segment lost 6 bases, leaving 7 bases of the junction unmatched. For the CDR3, the DNA is TGTGCCAGCAGCCCCAGCGGGGGGCCGACAGATACGCAGTATTTT. It codes for CASSPSGGPTDTQYF.

The chain is built from TRBV29-1 and TRBJ2-5; D unclear. CDR3 size: 15 residues. V was trimmed by 4 bases and J by 3 bases, leaving 18 bases between them. From germline, CDR1 is SQVTM and CDR2 ANQGSEA. As DNA, the CDR3 is TGCAGCGTTGGGACCCCCCCGGTGGGTAAAGAGACCCAGTACTTC. It is translated as CSVGTPPVGKETQYF.

Only a few counts were recorded for this clonotype. The chain recombines TRBV11-2 with TRBJ1-1; weak D call: TRBD1 (5 bases). V was cut by 1 base and J by 1 base, with 10 bases left in between. The CDR3 contains 15 residues. Germline CDR1 is SGHAT and CDR2 is FQNNGV. The CDR3 reads CASSLGGRQNTEAFF. The CDR3 bases are TGTGCCAGCAGCTTAGGGGGACGGCAGAACACTGAAGCTTTCTTT.

The CDR3 here is CASSANTDTQYF. The CDR3 bases are TGTGCCAGCAGCGCGAACACAGATACGCAGTATTTT. The chain combines TRBV9 with TRBJ2-3; the D is unclear. V dropped 3 bases and J dropped 2 bases, with 4 bases sitting between them. This CDR3 comprises 12 residues. Germline loops: CDR1 SGDLS, CDR2 YYNGEE.

There are many counts of this clonotype. The rearrangement links TRBV7-6 to TRBJ2-3, with TRBD2 identical over 14 bases. Germline V gene sequence: CDR1 SGHVS, CDR2 FNYEAQ. The CDR3 loop spans 16 amino acids. The ends lost 5 bases at V and 9 bases at J; junction bases unmatched: 10. The CDR3 region has the DNA TGTGCCAGCAGCAAAAGACTAGCGGGGGGGCAGGACACGCAGTATTTT. Amino acids: CASSKRLAGGQDTQYF.

This clonotype came up a few times. The rearrangement joins TRBV27 to TRBJ1-5; TRBD1 might be the D (6 bases). The CDR3 covers 15 residues. V was cut by 2 bases and J by 1 base, with 9 bases left in between. Germline lookup yields CDR1 MNHEY and CDR2 SMNVEV (reference sequence). CDR3 protein: CASSLSRGSNQPQHF. DNA for the CDR3: TGTGCCAGCAGTTTAAGTAGGGGGAGCAATCAGCCCCAGCATTTT.

This clonotype was detected only a few times. V and J are TRBV14 and TRBJ2-3; 9 nucleotides line up with TRBD2. The CDR3 length is 16 residues. The V segment lost 6 bases and the J segment 0 bases; nucleotides outside the gene matches: 7. Germline CDR1 SGHDN, CDR2 FVKESK. CDR3 coding DNA: TGTGCCAGCAGTCGGACTAGCGTGGCTAGCACAGATACGCAGTATTTT. Amino acids: CASSRTSVASTDTQYF.

The table lists this clonotype with many counts. The chain joins TRBV28 to TRBJ1-2; no clear D. The CDR3 loop spans 12 amino acids. The germline V gene has CDR1 MDHEN and CDR2 SYDVKM. With 6 bases removed from V and 5 bases from J, the gap between germline ends came to 10 bases. The CDR3 nucleotides read TGTGCCAGCAGGATTCTCAATTATGGCTACACCTTC. It translates to CASRILNYGYTF.

In its sample, this clonotype was seen many times. The chain is built from TRBV6-2 or TRBV6-3 and TRBJ1-1; the D gene is possibly TRBD1 (5 bases). Germline values: CDR1 MNHEY, CDR2 SVGEGT. Trimming pared 5 bases from V and 5 bases from J, leaving 18 bases between. The CDR3 length is 15 residues. The CDR3 loop reads CASSLLRQGVTEAFF. The CDR3 nucleotides are TGTGCCAGCAGTCTCCTCCGCCAGGGTGTTACTGAAGCTTTCTTT.

The chain combines TRBV18 with TRBJ2-7; 11 bases match TRBD1. V was pared by 2 bases and J by 3 bases, with 3 bases of the junction left unmatched. The germline V gene encodes CDR1 KGHSH and CDR2 LQKENI. The CDR3 is 15 amino acids. CDR3 nucleotide sequence: TGTGCCAGCTCACCAGGGACAGGGGGAGGCTACGAGCAGTACTTC. Its protein is CASSPGTGGGYEQYF.

The sample holds many counts of this clonotype. This chain links TRBV3-1 with TRBJ2-5, with D possibly being TRBD1 (6 bases). The CDR3 spans 13 residues. V was cut by 1 base and J by 4 bases, with 7 bases left in between. CDR1 and CDR2 from the germline V gene are LGHDT and YNNKEL (reference sequence). CDR3: CASSQGTVETQYF. The CDR3 region has the DNA TGTGCCAGCAGCCAAGGGACAGTAGAGACCCAGTACTTC.

The rearrangement joins TRBV25-1 to TRBJ1-5; weak D call: TRBD1 (6 bases). Germline V gene data show CDR1 as MGHDK and CDR2 as SYGVNS. V was trimmed by 2 bases and J by 9 bases, leaving 11 bases between them. The CDR3 extends over 13 amino acids. The CDR3 protein is CASSEGGMRPQHF. The CDR3 coding sequence is TGTGCCAGCAGTGAAGGGGGCATGAGGCCCCAGCATTTT.

This clonotype was counted at least ten times. Because the CDR3's place on the DNA is in doubt, the DNA is left out and the CDR3 is given as listed by TCRdb. The chain employs TRBV12-3 or TRBV12-4 and TRBJ1-2; the tabulated D call, TRBD1, remains unverified against the DNA. Ends included, the CDR3 has 15 residues. The CDR3 region is CASSFGTGAAPRTTF.

This clonotype appeared a few times. The V and J genes are TRBV5-4 and TRBJ1-1; 8 positions match TRBD1. The CDR3 has 14 amino acids. Germline assignment: CDR1 SGHNT and CDR2 YYREEE (reference sequence). With V trimmed by 3 bases and J by 1 base, 2 bases remained unmatched. The CDR3 DNA is TGTGCCAGCAGCTCAGGGGGCCGGAACACTGAAGCTTTCTTT. Translating gives CASSSGGRNTEAFF.

CDR3 protein: CASSGSQSPYEQYF. The CDR3 DNA follows: TGTGCCAGCAGTGGGAGTCAGTCCCCCTACGAGCAGTACTTC. V is TRBV25-1 and J is TRBJ2-7, with D uncertain. Trimming took off 4 bases at V and 2 bases at J, with 12 bases between the two ends. This CDR3 spans 14 amino acids. Germline CDR1 and CDR2: MGHDK and SYGVNS.

The chain joins TRBV28 to TRBJ1-5; D not resolved. CDR3 length: 15 amino acids. Trimming stripped 6 bases from V and 5 bases from J, with 17 bases between. From germline, CDR1 is MDHEN and CDR2 SYDVKM. The CDR3 DNA reads TGTGCCAGCAGCCCACAGTCGGGAGACTATCAGCCCCAGCATTTT. This translates into CASSPQSGDYQPQHF.